The 28 T cell receptor beta chains presented below share a single source sample, sequenced in a study of CD8 T cells in ankylosing spondylitis. General study points: Ankylosing spondylitis blood appeared to carry a characteristic TCR beta motif of roughly eight highly homologous variants.

TCRdb re-derived calls from the 5' RACE reads in MiXCR, one entry per CDR3 protein. Of a few hundred thousand distinct CDR3 sequences listed, 17% are singletons. These TCRs' antigens remain unknown. The sample was blood, either unsorted or a sorted T cell fraction (not recorded which). These receptor sequences come from a male donor with ankylosing spondylitis.

This clonotype was counted between two and nine times. The V gene is TRBV5-1, the J gene TRBJ2-1; 9 bases are shared with TRBD1. Germline V CDR1 and CDR2: SGHRS, YFSETQ. The V gene end was trimmed by 2 bases and the J gene end by 4 bases; junction bases not matched to a gene: 7. CDR3 size: 16 residues. The CDR3 here is CASSFNRDRVYNEQFF. Here the CDR3 DNA reads TGCGCCAGCAGCTTTAACCGGGACAGGGTTTACAATGAGCAGTTCTTC.

The table lists this clonotype with a few counts. This rearrangement joins TRBV4-1 to TRBJ2-3; D might be TRBD1 or TRBD2, each matching 6 bases. Looked up from germline, CDR1 is MGHRA and CDR2 is YSYEKL. Trimming cost V 0 bases and J 1 base, with 11 bases left between them. The length of the CDR3 is 16 residues. The CDR3, as DNA: TGCGCCAGCAGCCAAGAAGAGGGGGAGGGCACAGATACGCAGTATTTT. Amino acid sequence: CASSQEEGEGTDTQYF.

The chain couples TRBV11-2 to TRBJ2-1; D uncertain. The CDR3 sequence is 14 residues long. Deletions cut 3 bases from V and 3 bases from J, with 9 bases between. CDR1 SGHAT and CDR2 FQNNGV come from the germline V gene. CDR3 DNA sequence: TGTGCCAGCAGCTTCCGGACCCTCTACAATGAGCAGTTCTTC. Protein product: CASSFRTLYNEQFF.

This chain connects TRBV12-3 or TRBV12-4 to TRBJ2-7, with TRBD2 as a possible D gene (6 bases). Between the trimmed V and J ends, which lost 5 bases and 6 bases, there was a span of 17 bases. This CDR3 region has 14 residues. CDR3 residues: CASSARVGRGEQYF. In DNA, the CDR3 is TGTGCCAGCAGTGCGCGGGTCGGGCGGGGCGAGCAGTACTTC.

The chain uses TRBV12-3 or TRBV12-4 and TRBJ2-1; D perhaps matches TRBD2 (6 bases). The V gene lost 3 bases and the J gene lost 4 bases, with 13 bases spanning the gap. The CDR3 has 15 residues. CDR3 in amino acids: CASSFRQAGYNEQFF. As DNA, the CDR3 is TGTGCCAGCAGTTTTCGGCAGGCGGGGTACAATGAGCAGTTCTTC.

V is TRBV20-1 and J is TRBJ2-1; 7 bases map to TRBD2. Germline V gene lookup returns CDR1 DFQATT and CDR2 SNEGSKA (reference sequence). The CDR3 is made up of 16 amino acids. The CDR3: CSLTSSGSRSYNEQFF. The CDR3 bases are TGCAGCCTCACGAGTAGCGGGTCGCGCTCCTACAATGAGCAGTTCTTC.

This rearrangement joins TRBV18 to TRBJ2-1; no firm D call. Germline V gene lookup returns CDR1 KGHSH and CDR2 LQKENI. Between the trimmed V and J ends, which lost 2 bases and 3 bases, there was a span of 14 bases. This CDR3 is 16 amino acids long. CDR3 residues: CASSPSIDQIYNEQFF. The CDR3 DNA reads as TGTGCCAGCTCACCATCCATTGACCAGATCTACAATGAGCAGTTCTTC.

The rearrangement links TRBV20-1 to TRBJ2-5; a possible D gene is TRBD1 (6 bases). Between the trimmed V and J ends, which lost 3 bases and 5 bases, there was a span of 10 bases. The CDR3 contains 12 residues. Germline values: CDR1 DFQATT, CDR2 SNEGSKA (reference sequence). The DNA of the CDR3 is TGCAGTGCTAGGTTCAGGGGTGAGACCCAGTACTTC. This sequence encodes CSARFRGETQYF.

The rearrangement joins TRBV12-3 or TRBV12-4 to TRBJ2-2; tentatively, D is TRBD1 (5 bases). The CDR3 spans 16 residues. V was shortened by 5 bases and J by 1 base, with 14 bases between the two germline ends. CDR3 DNA: TGTGCCAGCAGTCCTCTAGGACATTTGAACACCGGGGAGCTGTTTTTT. It encodes CASSPLGHLNTGELFF.

This chain links TRBV2 with TRBJ1-1, with D perhaps matching TRBD1 (6 bases). CDR1 and CDR2 (germline): SNHLY, FYNNEI. V lost 6 bases, J lost 1 base, and 18 bases lay in between. The CDR3 is 16 residues long. The DNA of the CDR3 is TGTGCCAGCAGAAACAAGGGGGGAAGACAGAACACTGAAGCTTTCTTT. Protein: CASRNKGGRQNTEAFF.

The chain employs TRBV20-1 and TRBJ2-3; a possible D gene is TRBD2 (6 bases). The ends were cut back, 3 bases at V and 0 bases at J, with 22 bases in the middle. CDR3 length: 18 amino acids. Germline V gives CDR1 DFQATT, CDR2 SNEGSKA (reference sequence). CDR3 amino acids: CSASGGSNSAGSTDTQYF. For the CDR3, the DNA is TGCAGTGCTAGTGGAGGCTCGAACTCCGCGGGAAGCACAGATACGCAGTATTTT.

In this sample, this clonotype turned up many times. The rearrangement links TRBV29-1 to TRBJ2-3; D might be TRBD1 or TRBD2, each matching 6 bases. The CDR3 loop spans 14 amino acids. Germline CDR1 is SQVTM and CDR2 is ANQGSEA. V shed 4 bases and J shed 6 bases, with 17 bases lying between them. The CDR3 sequence: CSVVRTGAMDTQYF. CDR3 in DNA: TGCAGCGTTGTTAGGACGGGGGCGATGGATACGCAGTATTTT.

This clonotype occurred a few times. This sequence joins TRBV18 and TRBJ2-3; no reliable D call. The CDR3 consists of 12 residues. Germline V CDR1 and CDR2: KGHSH, LQKENI. With 3 bases removed from V and 4 bases from J, the gap between germline ends came to 5 bases. As DNA, the CDR3 is TGTGCCAGCTCACCCTCTCCAGATACGCAGTATTTT. Translation: CASSPSPDTQYF.

This clonotype was counted only a few times. The chain joins TRBV5-1 to TRBJ2-1, with 12 bases lining up with TRBD1. CDR1 is SGHRS and CDR2 is YFSETQ in the germline V gene. The length of the CDR3 is 16 residues. V lost 4 bases, J lost 5 bases, and 7 bases stayed unmatched. The CDR3 DNA reads TGCGCCAGCAGCGGCCGGGACAGGGGGCCAGACAATGAGCAGTTCTTC. This sequence encodes CASSGRDRGPDNEQFF.

The table lists this clonotype with a few counts. J is TRBJ2-2 and V is TRBV18; D possibly corresponds to TRBD1 (5 bases). With 2 bases removed from V and 0 bases from J, the gap between germline ends came to 13 bases. The CDR3 extends over 17 amino acids. Germline V gene lookup returns CDR1 KGHSH and CDR2 LQKENI. CDR3 region: CASSPSASGTNTGELFF. CDR3 bases: TGTGCCAGCTCACCATCGGCGTCAGGGACGAACACCGGGGAGCTGTTTTTT.

The chain's CDR3 is CASSYARDPSDTQYF. Written as DNA, the CDR3 is TGTGCCAGCAGCTATGCCAGGGATCCCTCAGATACGCAGTATTTT. The rearrangement links TRBV11-3 to TRBJ2-3; tentative D call: TRBD1 (5 bases). The CDR3 loop spans 15 amino acids. Germline CDR1 SGHNT, CDR2 YENEEA. The V end lost 4 bases, the J end lost 4 bases, and 15 bases lay between the germline ends. The complete variable domain, with remaining parts taken from reference TRBV11-3 and TRBJ2-3, reads EAGVVQSPRYKIIEKKQPVAFWCNPISGHNTLYWYLQNLGQGPELLIRYENEEAVDDSQLPKDRFSAERLKGVDSTLKIQPAELGDSAVYLCASSYARDPSDTQYFGPGTRLTVL.

The chain couples TRBV6-6 to TRBJ1-2, with a tentative D call TRBD1 (5 bases). The CDR3 is 13 residues long. CDR1 is MNHNY and CDR2 is SVGAGI in the germline V gene (reference sequence). Deletions cut 7 bases from V and 4 bases from J, with 13 bases between. CDR3 loop: CASITGQGYGYTF. The CDR3 DNA reads as TGTGCCAGCATCACGGGGCAGGGCTATGGCTACACCTTC.

The rearrangement links TRBV9 to TRBJ2-1, with D unresolved. Germline CDR1 reads SGDLS; CDR2 reads YYNGEE. This CDR3 is 16 amino acids long. Trimming removed 2 bases from V and 1 base from J, with 13 bases in between. CDR3 DNA sequence: TGTGCCAGCAGCGTTATGAGGAGTAGTTCCTACAATGAGCAGTTCTTC. This gives the protein CASSVMRSSSYNEQFF.

This clonotype was observed a few times. This chain uses TRBV20-1 with TRBJ1-1, with a tentative D call TRBD1 (5 bases). The CDR3 runs 14 residues. Germline lookup yields CDR1 DFQATT and CDR2 SNEGSKA (reference sequence). Trimming took off 4 bases at V and 1 base at J, with 13 bases between the two ends. The CDR3: CSAKEGHTNTEAFF. Written as DNA, the CDR3 is TGCAGTGCTAAGGAAGGACATACGAACACTGAAGCTTTCTTT.

The chain recombines TRBV5-1 with TRBJ2-5, with 11 positions matching TRBD1. J was trimmed by 5 bases and V by 3 bases; bases with no gene match: 3. Germline CDR1 is SGHRS and CDR2 is YFSETQ. The CDR3 totals 14 residues. The DNA for the CDR3 is TGCGCCAGCAGCTCAGGGACAGGGGGGGAGACCCAGTACTTC. The encoded protein is CASSSGTGGETQYF. The entire variable domain, with the rest obtained from reference TRBV5-1 and TRBJ2-5, is as follows: KAGVTQTPRYLIKTRGQQVTLSCSPISGHRSVSWYQQTPGQGLQFLFEYFSETQRNKGNFPGRFSGRQFSNSRSEMNVSTLELGDSALYLCASSSGTGGETQYFGPGTRLLVL.

This clonotype showed up just a few times. The chain recombines TRBV5-1 with TRBJ2-1, with a tentative D call TRBD2 (6 bases). Deletions cut 3 bases from V and 5 bases from J, with 15 bases between. This CDR3 is built from 15 residues. The germline CDR1 and CDR2 sequences are SGHRS and YFSETQ. CDR3 coding DNA: TGCGCCAGCAGCTACACCGGGACTTCGAACAATGAGCAGTTCTTC. This sequence encodes CASSYTGTSNNEQFF.

This clonotype has only a few counts. V and J are TRBV29-1 and TRBJ2-5, with TRBD1 identical over 8 bases. The CDR3 consists of 12 residues. CDR1 is SQVTM, CDR2 ANQGSEA, per germline. Trimming cost V 8 bases and J 3 bases; bases outside gene matches: 5. The CDR3 DNA sequence: TGCAGCTCCCAGGGGGCCGAAGAGACCCAGTACTTC. Amino acid sequence: CSSQGAEETQYF.

This clonotype was counted between two and nine times. The CDR3 coding sequence is TGCAGTGCTCCGACTAGCGGGATCTACAATGAGCAGTTCTTC. Translated, it gives CSAPTSGIYNEQFF. The rearrangement joins TRBV20-1 to TRBJ2-1, with 11 bases lining up with TRBD2. Germline CDR1 DFQATT, CDR2 SNEGSKA (reference sequence). This CDR3 region has 14 residues. Trimming cost V 5 bases and J 3 bases; bases outside gene matches: 3.

This chain joins TRBV18 and TRBJ1-6; weak D call: TRBD1 (6 bases). The CDR3 covers 16 residues. In germline, CDR1 is KGHSH, CDR2 LQKENI. V was trimmed by 3 bases and J by 9 bases, leaving 18 bases between them. DNA of the CDR3: TGTGCCAGCTCACCTGGACAGACTTCGGGGGGTTCACCCCTCCACTTT. Amino acid sequence: CASSPGQTSGGSPLHF.

The chain has TRBV6-2 or TRBV6-3 and TRBJ2-6; the D gene is possibly TRBD2 (6 bases). The V end was cut by 2 bases, the J end by 2 bases, with 10 bases between. CDR1 and CDR2 from the germline V gene are MNHEY and SVGEGT. This CDR3 contains 16 residues. The CDR3 region is CASSYIRGAGANVLTF. CDR3 bases: TGTGCCAGCAGTTACATTCGCGGGGCTGGGGCCAACGTCCTGACTTTC.

The V and J genes are TRBV5-1 and TRBJ2-1; TRBD2 might be the D (5 bases). From germline, CDR1 is SGHRS and CDR2 YFSETQ. V shed 2 bases and J shed 9 bases, with 12 bases lying between them. This CDR3 has 13 amino acids. Here the CDR3 DNA reads TGCGCCAGCAGCTTATTAGTTGGAGGTGAGCAGTTCTTC. Its translation is CASSLLVGGEQFF.

The chain combines TRBV11-3 with TRBJ2-2, with no clear D. Trimming pared 3 bases from V and 1 base from J, leaving 6 bases between. Per the germline V gene, CDR1 is SGHNT and CDR2 is YENEEA. The CDR3 has 14 amino acids. The CDR3 DNA sequence: TGTGCCAGCAGCTTTGTTAGGAACACCGGGGAGCTGTTTTTT. This translates into CASSFVRNTGELFF. Complete variable domain (other parts from reference TRBV11-3 and TRBJ2-2): EAGVVQSPRYKIIEKKQPVAFWCNPISGHNTLYWYLQNLGQGPELLIRYENEEAVDDSQLPKDRFSAERLKGVDSTLKIQPAELGDSAVYLCASSFVRNTGELFFGEGSRLTVL.

The chain uses TRBV20-1 and TRBJ1-1; D gene ambiguous. CDR3 size: 15 residues. Germline V CDR1 and CDR2: DFQATT, SNEGSKA (reference sequence). V was clipped by 1 base and J by 1 base, with 13 bases between them. The CDR3 protein is CSARVGGNGNTEAFF. The DNA of the CDR3 is TGCAGTGCTAGAGTCGGAGGGAATGGGAACACTGAAGCTTTCTTT.